A single sample gave rise to the 32 T cell receptor beta chains below, sequenced in a study of technical replicates of blood from a few donors. Libraries were prepared by immunoSEQ multiplex PCR; TCRdb keeps only in-frame clonotypes and omits some of them. The sample lists roughly 79,000 clones, 90% to 96% occurring once. Sequencing was done on a sample of T cells isolated from PBMCs. The receptors originated from a human donor in good health.

The rearrangement joins TRBV7-2 to TRBJ2-1, with 9 positions matching TRBD1. The germline CDR1 and CDR2 sequences are SGHTA and FQGNSA. This CDR3 spans 15 amino acids. Trimming removed 3 bases from V and 5 bases from J; junction bases left unmatched: 5. In DNA, the CDR3 is TGTGCCAGCAGCTTTCTTGGGACAGGGAACAATGAGCAGTTCTTC. As protein: CASSFLGTGNNEQFF.

V gene TRBV2 combines with J gene TRBJ2-7, with D unclear. Germline-derived CDR1 and CDR2 are SNHLY and FYNNEI. V was cut by 3 bases and J by 3 bases, with 9 bases left in between. The CDR3 runs 13 residues. The CDR3 nucleotides read TGTGCCAGCAGTGAGAGTTTGCGCTACGAGCAGTACTTC. Encoded protein: CASSESLRYEQYF.

The chain is built from TRBV14 and TRBJ1-1; no firm D call. Trimming pared 0 bases from V and 0 bases from J, leaving 17 bases between. The CDR3 length is 18 residues. Germline V gene sequence: CDR1 SGHDN, CDR2 FVKESK. In DNA, the CDR3 is TGTGCCAGCAGCCAAGAAGGTCGCCTAGCGACACTGAACACTGAAGCTTTCTTT. It is translated as CASSQEGRLATLNTEAFF.

The chain recombines TRBV19 with TRBJ1-2; the match to TRBD1 covers 8 bases. The germline CDR1 and CDR2 sequences are LNHDA and SQIVND (reference sequence). The junction had 14 bases not matched to a gene; V was cut back by 7 bases and J by 7 bases. This CDR3 comprises 15 residues. The CDR3 DNA is TGTGCCAGTACCTCGGGACAGGTTCTTTTAGGTGGCTACACCTTC. Its protein is CASTSGQVLLGGYTF.

Here the CDR3 reads CASSLGLAETYEQYF. In DNA form, the CDR3 reads TGTGCCAGCAGTCTGGGACTAGCCGAAACCTACGAGCAGTACTTC. The V call is TRBV5-6, the J call TRBJ2-7; 9 bases are a match to TRBD2. V was clipped by 5 bases and J by 2 bases; unmatched bases: 8. This CDR3 contains 15 residues. The germline V gene has CDR1 SGHDT and CDR2 YYEEEE.

The chain couples TRBV11-3 to TRBJ2-4; D is uncertain. The CDR3 has 14 amino acids. Germline V lookup: CDR1 SGHNT, CDR2 YENEEA. The germline V and J ends were trimmed by 5 bases and 0 bases, with 8 bases remaining between them. DNA of the CDR3: TGTGCCAGCAGCAACGGAGTAGCCAAAAACATTCAGTACTTC. It specifies CASSNGVAKNIQYF.

Only one count was recorded for this clone. The chain has TRBV7-3 and TRBJ2-1, with 7 bases aligning to TRBD2. The CDR3 is 16 residues long. V dropped 2 bases and J dropped 1; count of bases not matched to a gene: 5. CDR1 is SGHTA and CDR2 is FQGTGA in the germline V gene. The DNA for the CDR3 is TGTGCCAGCAGCTTACTAGGCGGGGGTTCCTACAATGAGCAGTTCTTC. This gives the protein CASSLLGGGSYNEQFF.

The chain has TRBV27 and TRBJ1-5; no reliable D call. This CDR3 has 16 residues. The V end lost 0 bases, the J end lost 0 bases, and 9 bases lay between the germline ends. Germline lookup yields CDR1 MNHEY and CDR2 SMNVEV (reference sequence). In nucleotides, the CDR3 is TGTGCCAGCAGTTTATCGCGGGCAGATAGCAATCAGCCCCAGCATTTT. Its translation is CASSLSRADSNQPQHF.

The V call is TRBV7-2, the J call TRBJ1-2, with TRBD1 identical over 10 bases. Unmatched junction bases numbered 6, after V lost 7 bases and J lost 7 bases. Germline CDR1 and CDR2: SGHTA and FQGNSA. The CDR3 sequence is 13 residues long. The CDR3 region has the DNA TGTGCCAGCACAAGACAGGGGGCGCCTGGCTACACCTTC. Its translation: CASTRQGAPGYTF.

The rearrangement joins TRBV6-1 to TRBJ1-3; no definite D call. V was clipped by 8 bases and J by 0 bases, with 8 bases between them. Looked up from germline, CDR1 is MNHNS and CDR2 is SASEGT. The CDR3 has 13 residues. The CDR3: CASRSASGNTIYF. CDR3 DNA: TGTGCCAGCCGCAGTGCCTCTGGAAACACCATATATTTT.

This chain uses TRBV11-3 with TRBJ2-2, with TRBD2 matching 7 bases. The CDR3 sequence is 16 residues long. Unmatched junction bases numbered 10, after V lost 2 bases and J lost 7 bases. CDR1 and CDR2 from the germline V gene are SGHNT and YENEEA. CDR3 sequence reads: CASSLLAGVVVGELFF. The CDR3, as DNA: TGTGCCAGCAGCTTATTGGCGGGAGTAGTTGTCGGGGAGCTGTTTTTT. Based on the CDR3 plus reference TRBV11-3 and TRBJ2-2, the full variable domain is EAGVVQSPRYKIIEKKQPVAFWCNPISGHNTLYWYLQNLGQGPELLIRYENEEAVDDSQLPKDRFSAERLKGVDSTLKIQPAELGDSAVYLCASSLLAGVVVGELFFGEGSRLTVL.

CDR3 amino acids: CASRLSENTGELFF. The CDR3 DNA sequence: TGTGCCAGCCGTCTTAGCGAAAACACCGGGGAGCTGTTTTTT. The chain joins TRBV6-5 to TRBJ2-2; D might be TRBD2 (5 bases). V was shortened by 8 bases and J by 2 bases, with 12 bases between the two germline ends. The V gene's germline CDR1 is MNHEY and CDR2 SVGAGI. This CDR3 has 14 amino acids.

This chain joins TRBV27 and TRBJ1-1; TRBD1 agrees at 7 bases. This CDR3 region has 13 residues. J gave up 4 bases and V 5 bases, and 4 bases lay outside the gene matches. Per the germline V gene, CDR1 is MNHEY and CDR2 is SMNVEV (reference sequence). CDR3: CASSPNRGTEAFF. The CDR3 nucleotides are TGTGCCAGCAGTCCTAACAGGGGCACTGAAGCTTTCTTT.

V usage is TRBV7-9 and J usage is TRBJ1-1, with D perhaps TRBD1 (6 bases). V lost 1 base to trimming and J lost 3 bases, with 21 bases between them. The CDR3 sequence is 18 residues long. Per the germline V gene, CDR1 is SEHNR and CDR2 is FQNEAQ (reference sequence). The CDR3 bases are TGTGCCAGCAGCTTAGTTCCCCTCGCAGGGGCCTTCTACACTGAAGCTTTCTTT. Translated, it gives CASSLVPLAGAFYTEAFF. Full variable domain (missing parts from reference TRBV7-9 and TRBJ1-1): DTGVSQNPRHKITKRGQNVTFRCDPISEHNRLYWYRQTLGQGPEFLTYFQNEAQLEKSRLLSDRFSAERPKGSFSTLEIQRTEQGDSAMYLCASSLVPLAGAFYTEAFFGQGTRLTVV.

This rearrangement joins TRBV4-1 to TRBJ2-7, with D unresolved. V shed 3 bases and J shed 2 bases, with 8 bases lying between them. This CDR3 comprises 13 residues. The V gene's germline CDR1 is MGHRA and CDR2 YSYEKL. The CDR3 DNA reads as TGCGCCAGCAGCCAGAGCCTGGCCTACGAGCAGTACTTC. Protein: CASSQSLAYEQYF.

This rearrangement joins TRBV7-2 to TRBJ2-7; D not certain. Between the trimmed V and J ends, which lost 3 bases and 3 bases, there was a span of 12 bases. CDR1 and CDR2 (germline): SGHTA, FQGNSA. The CDR3 runs to 14 residues. For the CDR3, the DNA is TGTGCCAGCAGCTTTGGGTCACAGATCTACGAGCAGTACTTC. This translates into CASSFGSQIYEQYF.

In its sample, this clone was seen once. The genes are TRBV2 and TRBJ2-1; the match to TRBD2 covers 8 bases. This CDR3 has 14 amino acids. Germline CDR1 is SNHLY and CDR2 is FYNNEI. Trimming removed 5 bases from V and 5 bases from J; junction bases left unmatched: 5. CDR3 in DNA: TGTGCCAGCAGTCAGACTAGCGCTAACAATGAGCAGTTCTTC. It is translated as CASSQTSANNEQFF.

This chain uses TRBV2 with TRBJ2-2; maybe TRBD1 (5 bases). Trimming removed 8 bases at V and 4 bases at J, with 14 bases between. CDR1 SNHLY and CDR2 FYNNEI come from the germline V gene. The length of the CDR3 is 14 residues. The CDR3 spells CASQPRALTGELFF. The CDR3 region has the DNA TGTGCCAGCCAGCCCAGGGCGCTCACCGGGGAGCTGTTTTTT.

This clone showed up just once. V usage is TRBV7-2 and J usage is TRBJ2-1; perhaps TRBD2 as D (7 bases). V shed 6 bases and J shed 9 bases, with 24 bases lying between them. Germline V gives CDR1 SGHTA, CDR2 FQGNSA. This CDR3 has 16 amino acids. CDR3 loop: CASSFQGAGAGIEQFF. Written as DNA, the CDR3 is TGTGCCAGCAGTTTTCAAGGGGCGGGGGCCGGGATTGAGCAGTTCTTC.

The J gene is TRBJ2-6, the V gene TRBV5-5, with D tentatively TRBD2 (5 bases). Trimming cost V 2 bases and J 2 bases, with 14 bases left between them. The CDR3 contains 17 residues. The germline V gene has CDR1 SGHKS and CDR2 YYEKEE (reference sequence). The CDR3 here is CASSLPPAGPGANVLTF. Written as DNA, the CDR3 is TGTGCCAGCAGCTTACCTCCGGCGGGTCCTGGGGCCAACGTCCTGACTTTC.

The chain has TRBV27 and TRBJ1-2; TRBD1 agrees at 9 bases. From germline, CDR1 is MNHEY and CDR2 SMNVEV (reference sequence). The length of the CDR3 is 14 residues. V lost 6 bases and J lost 7; bases outside the gene matches: 9. In nucleotides, the CDR3 is TGTGCCAGCAGCCCAGACAGGGGGACCGCTGGCTACACCTTC. As protein: CASSPDRGTAGYTF.

The chain joins TRBV29-1 to TRBJ2-1; the match to TRBD2 covers 10 bases. Germline lookup yields CDR1 SQVTM and CDR2 ANQGSEA. Germline trimming cut 8 bases from V and 12 bases from J; bases unmatched to any gene: 7. The length of the CDR3 is 11 residues. Here the CDR3 reads CSPIAGGGQFF. The CDR3 coding sequence is TGCAGCCCCATAGCGGGAGGCGGGCAGTTCTTC.

The chain links TRBV6-1 to TRBJ1-2; 8 bases are shared with TRBD1. The V segment lost 10 bases and the J segment 8 bases; nucleotides outside the gene matches: 15. CDR3 length: 14 residues. The V gene's germline CDR1 is MNHNS and CDR2 SASEGT. This chain's CDR3 is CATTPAGTGGGYTF. CDR3 nucleotides: TGTGCCACCACCCCGGCCGGGACAGGCGGCGGCTACACCTTC.

The chain carries TRBV28 and TRBJ1-1; D gene unclear. The CDR3 covers 11 residues. In germline, CDR1 is MDHEN, CDR2 SYDVKM. V shed 8 bases and J shed 5 bases, with 9 bases lying between them. The CDR3 DNA sequence: TGTGCCAGCGGCAGACTGACTGAAGCTTTCTTT. It translates to CASGRLTEAFF.

The chain employs TRBV13 and TRBJ2-5; perhaps TRBD1 as D (6 bases). Trimming left V 3 bases short and J 2 bases short, with 7 bases between. The V gene's germline CDR1 is PRHDT and CDR2 FYEKMQ (reference sequence). This CDR3 contains 13 residues. CDR3 coding DNA: TGTGCCAGCAGCTTTGGACAGCAAGAGACCCAGTACTTC. It is translated as CASSFGQQETQYF.

The chain has TRBV5-1 and TRBJ2-3, with 8 bases lining up with TRBD1. Germline V gene sequence: CDR1 SGHRS, CDR2 YFSETQ. This CDR3 is built from 16 residues. V gave up 4 bases and J gave up 1 base; unmatched junction bases: 8. CDR3 DNA: TGCGCCAGCAGCACCAGGACAGGGCGGGGCACAGATACGCAGTATTTT. This codes for CASSTRTGRGTDTQYF.

The CDR3, as DNA: TGTGCCAGCAGCGGATCCTTCTACAGGGAAAACACCGGGGAGCTGTTTTTT. This encodes CASSGSFYRENTGELFF. V is TRBV9 and J is TRBJ2-2; D might be TRBD1 (6 bases). The CDR3 is 17 amino acids. Germline V CDR1 and CDR2: SGDLS, YYNGEE. Trimming took 3 bases from V and 2 from J, leaving 17 bases between them. The full variable domain, its missing parts supplied by reference TRBV9 and TRBJ2-2, is DSGVTQTPKHLITATGQRVTLRCSPRSGDLSVYWYQQSLDQGLQFLIQYYNGEERAKGNILERFSAQQFPDLHSELNLSSLELGDSALYFCASSGSFYRENTGELFFGEGSRLTVL.

V usage is TRBV29-1 and J usage is TRBJ2-5; D call uncertain. V was trimmed by 2 bases and J by 1 base, leaving 11 bases between them. The CDR3 sequence is 14 residues long. CDR1 and CDR2 from the germline V gene are SQVTM and ANQGSEA. In DNA form, the CDR3 reads TGCAGCGTTGAACTGCTGTGGGCCCAAGAGACCCAGTACTTC. Translated, it gives CSVELLWAQETQYF.

Remarks on this clone: Other DNA sequences from this sample encode an identical CDR3 as well. The chain joins TRBV5-1 to TRBJ2-7, with TRBD2 matching over 8 bases. There are 14 residues in the CDR3. Germline lookup yields CDR1 SGHRS and CDR2 YFSETQ. J was trimmed by 0 bases and V by 1 base; bases with no gene match: 0. In DNA, the CDR3 is TGCGCCAGCAGCTTGACTAGCGGCTCCTACGAGCAGTACTTC. Translation gives CASSLTSGSYEQYF.

The chain has TRBV4-3 and TRBJ2-1; 10 bases are shared with TRBD2. CDR1 and CDR2 (germline): LGHNA, YSLEER. The CDR3 length is 19 residues. The junction had 10 bases not matched to a gene; V was cut back by 0 bases and J by 2 bases. The CDR3 spells CASSQDSTSGNSPYNEQFF. CDR3 bases: TGCGCCAGCAGCCAAGATAGTACTAGCGGGAATTCTCCCTACAATGAGCAGTTCTTC.

This clone occurred once. The chain uses TRBV18 and TRBJ2-3; 7 bases align to TRBD1. J lost 2 bases, V lost 6 bases, and 8 bases had no gene match. CDR1 is KGHSH, CDR2 LQKENI, per germline. This CDR3 comprises 15 residues. The CDR3 loop is CASSLQGYNTDTQYF. CDR3 in DNA: TGTGCCAGCTCTTTACAGGGGTATAACACAGATACGCAGTATTTT.

This sequence joins TRBV7-3 and TRBJ2-6, with a possible D match to TRBD1 (5 bases). CDR3 length: 18 amino acids. CDR1 SGHTA and CDR2 FQGTGA come from the germline V gene. Trimming shortened V by 5 bases and J by 0 bases, and 17 bases separated the two germline ends. CDR3 nucleotide sequence: TGTGCCAGCAGCCCCCTAAGGGGCAGGAGCTCTGGGGCCAACGTCCTGACTTTC. Protein: CASSPLRGRSSGANVLTF. The complete variable domain, with remaining parts taken from reference TRBV7-3 and TRBJ2-6, reads GAGVSQTPSNKVTEKGKYVELRCDPISGHTALYWYRQSLGQGPEFLIYFQGTGAADDSGLPNDRFFAVRPEGSVSTLKIQRTERGDSAVYLCASSPLRGRSSGANVLTFGAGSRLTVL.